One T cell receptor beta chain is described in this entry. This sample was included in a study of control samples from healthy donors and cancer patients. The method was immunoSEQ multiplex PCR; TCRdb's version includes in-frame clones alone and lacks a portion of them. This sample has about 39,000 clones, with more than 70% found just once. V dropped 2 bases and J dropped 7 bases, with 11 bases sitting between them. CDR3 length equals 13 residues. The germline V gene has CDR1 LGHNA and CDR2 YSLEER. The TCR comes from a woman aged 55-69 years with lung cancer. The rearrangement joins TRBV4-3 to TRBJ1-2, with D perhaps TRBD1 (6 bases). The specimen was PBMCs. The CDR3 nucleotides are TGCGCCAGCAGCCAAATACAGGGAGGTGGCTACACCTTC. This gives the protein CASSQIQGGGYTF.